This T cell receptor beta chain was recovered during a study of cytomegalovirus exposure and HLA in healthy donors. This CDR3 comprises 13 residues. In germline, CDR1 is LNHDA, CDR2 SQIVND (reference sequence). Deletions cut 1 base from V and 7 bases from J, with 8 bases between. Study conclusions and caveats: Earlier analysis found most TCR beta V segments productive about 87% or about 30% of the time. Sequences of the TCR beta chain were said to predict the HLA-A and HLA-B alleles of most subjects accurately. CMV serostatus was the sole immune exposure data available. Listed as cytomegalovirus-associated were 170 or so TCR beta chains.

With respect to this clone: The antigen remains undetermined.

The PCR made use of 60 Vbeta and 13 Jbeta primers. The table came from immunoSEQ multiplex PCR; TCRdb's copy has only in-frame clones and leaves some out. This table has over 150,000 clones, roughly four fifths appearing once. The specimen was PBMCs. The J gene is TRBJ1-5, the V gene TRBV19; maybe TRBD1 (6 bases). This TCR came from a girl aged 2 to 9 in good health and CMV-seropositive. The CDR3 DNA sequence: TGTGCCAGTAGTATAGGAAGGGGGCAGCCCCAGCATTTT. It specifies CASSIGRGQPQHF.